This TCR beta chain was retrieved from a study of CD8+ T cells in alopecia areata (dated by TCRdb to about 2018). For the wider study: Treated patients were enrolled in an open-label pilot trial of oral tofacitinib at 5 to 10 mg twice daily for moderate-to-severe alopecia areata. Patients stayed on tofacitinib for 6 to 18 months and then had 6 months of follow-up off drug so that delayed response and recurrence could be assessed. In treated patients, disease severity was measured using the SALT score, which gives the percentage of scalp surface area affected. The study used high-throughput TCRbeta sequencing to examine T cell clonal expansion in alopecia areata, in both the C3H/HeJ mouse model and human patients. Scalp tissue and sorted CD4+ and CD8+ peripheral blood T cells from patchy and totalis/universalis alopecia areata patients and from healthy controls were covered by human TCRbeta sequencing. Tofacitinib-treated patients had biopsies at baseline and at 4 and 24 weeks of treatment, with a later scalp biopsy in several patients. Scalp clonality was compared across normal scalp (n=4), patchy alopecia areata scalp (n=8), and alopecia totalis/universalis scalp (n=8). RNA came from the PAXgene miRNA kit for fixed scalp, the miRNeasy kit for PBMCs, and the RNeasy kit for mouse skin. Amplification of TCRbeta CDR3 regions was done by immunoSEQ multiplex PCR using 35 Vbeta forward primers and 13 Jbeta reverse primers. General findings and caveats noted by the study authors: During tofacitinib treatment, many expanded lesional clones stuck around in both scalp and blood, and this persistence may partly explain why relapse happens after treatment is stopped. Shared TCR sequences between patients were less evident than in mice, which may be partly attributable to HLA diversity in the patient population. Unlike mouse skin, where gammadelta T cells dominate, normal human skin contains resident alphabeta T cells that get sequenced too, which complicates analysis of the scalp TCR repertoire. Because the treated cohort was small and had only one nonresponder, larger studies are needed to examine links between baseline CD8+ expansion and response. Scalp clonality and the number of expanded CD8+ clones among the top 100 scalp clones were significantly decreased by tofacitinib. Compared with normal scalp, lesional scalp, particularly in alopecia totalis/universalis, had higher clonality and more expanded CD8+ clones, which suggests antigenic drive.

Reading the label with the study, this specimen's time point is: about 4 weeks on oral tofacitinib. The treatment or condition label, read with the paper, signifies: oral pan-JAK inhibitor, 5-10 mg twice daily. Peripheral blood and lesional scalp punch biopsies were obtained from patients with alopecia areata. PBMCs were isolated by density centrifugation and stained for CD3, CD4 and CD8, and CD4+ and CD8+ T cells were sorted on a FACSAria. As to this clone: Its antigen remains unidentified. The sample holds no much larger clone one base away, and base qualities are not on file.

Relative to germline, V is 4 bases shorter and J is 4 bases shorter, with 15 bases between their ends. The CDR3 measures 16 amino acids from cysteine to phenylalanine. The read is trimmed to its CDR3 DNA, 48 bases read in frame from base 1. CDR1 and CDR2 were assigned from the germline V gene as SGHDT and YYEEEE. Receptor libraries were prepared by the immunoSEQ multiplex PCR assay. RNA was extracted from all samples and reverse transcribed into cDNA, which served as template for TCR sequencing. First-strand cDNA was synthesized with SuperScript III using a 2:1 mix of oligo-dT and random hexamers. Amplification bias was assessed with a synthetic immune receptor repertoire, and residual bias was removed computationally. The paper's data handling went like this. After raw reads were preprocessed to remove errors, the CDR3 was defined following IMGT conventions as running from the conserved cysteine to phenylalanine. Clonality was computed as 1 minus the Shannon entropy, with the entropy normalized by log2 of the number of productive unique TCRs. Scalp TCRbeta sequences were cross-referenced with sorted blood CD4 and CD8 repertoires so that the CD4 or CD8 identity of scalp clones could be inferred. TCRdb obtained this table from immuneACCESS and retained in-frame rearrangements with V and J assigned. These tables miss some clones; where compared with another copy, unresolved V genes account for less than half of the shortfall, and the remainder is unexplained. The DNA was the basis for D and trimming; V, J and clone size are from that table. The sample includes 95,000 to 100,000 clones, with 50% to 75% observed a single time. About 16% of the sample is held by the ten biggest clonotypes.

Material: CD8+ T cells sorted from blood, obtained at week 4, from a patient treated with tofacitinib. The sequence joins TRBV5-6 to TRBJ2-6, with the D gene call left open. This TCR was recovered from a human donor with alopecia areata. The CDR3 reads CASSPPSAHGANVLTF. The base sequence is TGTGCCAGCAGCCCTCCGTCGGCGCACGGGGCCAACGTCCTGACTTTC. Joined to the reference TRBV5-6 and TRBJ2-6 proteins, this CDR3 gives the full variable domain: DAGVTQSPTHLIKTRGQQVTLRCSPKSGHDTVSWYQQALGQGPQFIFQYYEEEERQRGNFPDRFSGHQFPNYSSELNVNALLLGDSALYLCASSPPSAHGANVLTFGAGSRLTVL.